The clone carrying this T cell receptor beta chain occurred many times. Its antigen is as yet unknown. TCRdb passed the 5' RACE reads through MiXCR, listing each CDR3 protein once. The sample records a few hundred thousand distinct CDR3 sequences, 8% to 9% being singletons. This sample is drawn from a study of T-cell memory formation after mild COVID-19. Study findings and constraints: Clones that shrank (day 15 to 85) were balanced CD4/CD8, whereas later expanders leaned CD4+.

V dropped 7 bases and J dropped 3; count of bases not matched to a gene: 7. The CDR3 consists of 13 residues. Per germline, CDR1 SQVTM and CDR2 ANQGSEA. The chain uses TRBV29-1 and TRBJ1-2; 8 positions agree with TRBD1. This receptor was taken from a man aged 18 to 30 who had mild COVID-19 (a few samples of this study predate the infection). Cell type and time point are not known. The sequenced material came from PBMCs or a T cell subset sorted from them (not recorded which). CDR3 sequence: CSAGAGGDYGYTF. CDR3 in DNA: TGCAGCGCGGGGGCAGGGGGCGACTATGGCTACACCTTC.